This T cell receptor (beta chain) was sequenced in a study of vaccination and CD4 T cells after COVID-19. Treatment specified: 10-day PBMC culture with coronavirus spike peptide pools or control peptides (ViraFEST assay). Positive SARS-CoV-2 PCR tests in convalescent patients dated from March to December 2020, pre-Alpha, Beta and Delta. Deletions cut 2 bases from V and 1 base from J, with 8 bases between. CDR3 length equals 13 residues. The germline CDR1 and CDR2 sequences are DFQATT and SNEGSKA (reference sequence). Scientists ran DNA taken from cultured CD4+ T cells through the Oncomine TCR Beta short-read assay for sequencing. TCRdb re-analysed the PCR reads in MiXCR, keeping a single row per CDR3 protein. The data hold 14,000 to 15,000 distinct CDR3 sequences, with 43% observed a single time. This clonotype was seen more than once but under ten times. Antigen: not known. Points from the study as a whole: There was no significant change from approximately 21 to 38 median reactive clonotypes.

Sequenced material: CD4+ T cells from blood, cultured in vitro. The chain is built from TRBV20-1 and TRBJ1-1; no definite D call. This receptor was identified in a human donor who had recovered from COVID-19. The CDR3 is CSARTRSNTEAFF. The CDR3 bases are TGCAGTGCTAGAACCAGGTCGAACACTGAAGCTTTCTTT.